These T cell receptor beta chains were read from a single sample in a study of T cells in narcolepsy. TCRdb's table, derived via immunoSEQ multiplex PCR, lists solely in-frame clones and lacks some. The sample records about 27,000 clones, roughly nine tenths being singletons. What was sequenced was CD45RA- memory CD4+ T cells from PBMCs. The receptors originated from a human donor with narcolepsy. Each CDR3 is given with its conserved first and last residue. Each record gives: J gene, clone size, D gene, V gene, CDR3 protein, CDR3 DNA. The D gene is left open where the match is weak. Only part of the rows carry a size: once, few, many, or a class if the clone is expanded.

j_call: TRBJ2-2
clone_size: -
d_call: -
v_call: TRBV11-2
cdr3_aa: CASSLGTGELFF
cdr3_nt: TGTGCCAGCAGCTTGGGCACCGGGGAGCTGTTTTTT

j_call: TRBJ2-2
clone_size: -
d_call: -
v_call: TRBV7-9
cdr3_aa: CAGSGANTGELFF
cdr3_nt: TGTGCCGGCTCGGGAGCGAACACCGGGGAGCTGTTTTTT

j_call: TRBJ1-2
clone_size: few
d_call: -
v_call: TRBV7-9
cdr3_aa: CASSQASTANYGYTF
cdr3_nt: TGTGCCAGCAGCCAGGCCTCAACCGCTAACTATGGCTACACCTTC

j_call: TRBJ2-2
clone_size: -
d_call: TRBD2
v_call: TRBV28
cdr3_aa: CASRPFSGGELTGELFF
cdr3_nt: TGTGCCAGCAGACCCTTCTCGGGGGGGGAGCTCACCGGGGAGCTGTTTTTT

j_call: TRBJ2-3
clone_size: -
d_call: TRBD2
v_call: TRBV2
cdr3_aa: CASSENPSGVSDTQYF
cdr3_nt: TGTGCCAGCAGTGAGAATCCTAGCGGGGTCTCAGATACGCAGTATTTT

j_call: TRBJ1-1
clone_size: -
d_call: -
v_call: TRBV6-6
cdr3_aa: CASSYSLSGGEAFF
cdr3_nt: TGTGCCAGCAGTTACTCCCTATCCGGAGGTGAAGCTTTCTTT

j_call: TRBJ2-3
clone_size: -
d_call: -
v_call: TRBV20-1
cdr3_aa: CSAETWDTQYF
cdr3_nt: TGCAGTGCCGAAACGTGGGATACGCAGTATTTT

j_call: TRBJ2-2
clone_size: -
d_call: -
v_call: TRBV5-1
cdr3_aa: CASSLGAGDTGELFF
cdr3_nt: TGCGCCAGCAGCTTGGGGGCAGGGGACACCGGGGAGCTGTTTTTT

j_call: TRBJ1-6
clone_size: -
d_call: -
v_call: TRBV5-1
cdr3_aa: CASSDTGTTNGALHF
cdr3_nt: TGCGCCAGCAGCGATACCGGGACTACCAATGGGGCCCTCCACTTT

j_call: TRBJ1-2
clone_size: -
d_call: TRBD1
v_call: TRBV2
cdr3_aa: CASSLGQGTLKALYGYTF
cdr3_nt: TGTGCCAGCAGTCTTGGACAGGGCACCCTCAAAGCCCTCTATGGCTACACCTTC